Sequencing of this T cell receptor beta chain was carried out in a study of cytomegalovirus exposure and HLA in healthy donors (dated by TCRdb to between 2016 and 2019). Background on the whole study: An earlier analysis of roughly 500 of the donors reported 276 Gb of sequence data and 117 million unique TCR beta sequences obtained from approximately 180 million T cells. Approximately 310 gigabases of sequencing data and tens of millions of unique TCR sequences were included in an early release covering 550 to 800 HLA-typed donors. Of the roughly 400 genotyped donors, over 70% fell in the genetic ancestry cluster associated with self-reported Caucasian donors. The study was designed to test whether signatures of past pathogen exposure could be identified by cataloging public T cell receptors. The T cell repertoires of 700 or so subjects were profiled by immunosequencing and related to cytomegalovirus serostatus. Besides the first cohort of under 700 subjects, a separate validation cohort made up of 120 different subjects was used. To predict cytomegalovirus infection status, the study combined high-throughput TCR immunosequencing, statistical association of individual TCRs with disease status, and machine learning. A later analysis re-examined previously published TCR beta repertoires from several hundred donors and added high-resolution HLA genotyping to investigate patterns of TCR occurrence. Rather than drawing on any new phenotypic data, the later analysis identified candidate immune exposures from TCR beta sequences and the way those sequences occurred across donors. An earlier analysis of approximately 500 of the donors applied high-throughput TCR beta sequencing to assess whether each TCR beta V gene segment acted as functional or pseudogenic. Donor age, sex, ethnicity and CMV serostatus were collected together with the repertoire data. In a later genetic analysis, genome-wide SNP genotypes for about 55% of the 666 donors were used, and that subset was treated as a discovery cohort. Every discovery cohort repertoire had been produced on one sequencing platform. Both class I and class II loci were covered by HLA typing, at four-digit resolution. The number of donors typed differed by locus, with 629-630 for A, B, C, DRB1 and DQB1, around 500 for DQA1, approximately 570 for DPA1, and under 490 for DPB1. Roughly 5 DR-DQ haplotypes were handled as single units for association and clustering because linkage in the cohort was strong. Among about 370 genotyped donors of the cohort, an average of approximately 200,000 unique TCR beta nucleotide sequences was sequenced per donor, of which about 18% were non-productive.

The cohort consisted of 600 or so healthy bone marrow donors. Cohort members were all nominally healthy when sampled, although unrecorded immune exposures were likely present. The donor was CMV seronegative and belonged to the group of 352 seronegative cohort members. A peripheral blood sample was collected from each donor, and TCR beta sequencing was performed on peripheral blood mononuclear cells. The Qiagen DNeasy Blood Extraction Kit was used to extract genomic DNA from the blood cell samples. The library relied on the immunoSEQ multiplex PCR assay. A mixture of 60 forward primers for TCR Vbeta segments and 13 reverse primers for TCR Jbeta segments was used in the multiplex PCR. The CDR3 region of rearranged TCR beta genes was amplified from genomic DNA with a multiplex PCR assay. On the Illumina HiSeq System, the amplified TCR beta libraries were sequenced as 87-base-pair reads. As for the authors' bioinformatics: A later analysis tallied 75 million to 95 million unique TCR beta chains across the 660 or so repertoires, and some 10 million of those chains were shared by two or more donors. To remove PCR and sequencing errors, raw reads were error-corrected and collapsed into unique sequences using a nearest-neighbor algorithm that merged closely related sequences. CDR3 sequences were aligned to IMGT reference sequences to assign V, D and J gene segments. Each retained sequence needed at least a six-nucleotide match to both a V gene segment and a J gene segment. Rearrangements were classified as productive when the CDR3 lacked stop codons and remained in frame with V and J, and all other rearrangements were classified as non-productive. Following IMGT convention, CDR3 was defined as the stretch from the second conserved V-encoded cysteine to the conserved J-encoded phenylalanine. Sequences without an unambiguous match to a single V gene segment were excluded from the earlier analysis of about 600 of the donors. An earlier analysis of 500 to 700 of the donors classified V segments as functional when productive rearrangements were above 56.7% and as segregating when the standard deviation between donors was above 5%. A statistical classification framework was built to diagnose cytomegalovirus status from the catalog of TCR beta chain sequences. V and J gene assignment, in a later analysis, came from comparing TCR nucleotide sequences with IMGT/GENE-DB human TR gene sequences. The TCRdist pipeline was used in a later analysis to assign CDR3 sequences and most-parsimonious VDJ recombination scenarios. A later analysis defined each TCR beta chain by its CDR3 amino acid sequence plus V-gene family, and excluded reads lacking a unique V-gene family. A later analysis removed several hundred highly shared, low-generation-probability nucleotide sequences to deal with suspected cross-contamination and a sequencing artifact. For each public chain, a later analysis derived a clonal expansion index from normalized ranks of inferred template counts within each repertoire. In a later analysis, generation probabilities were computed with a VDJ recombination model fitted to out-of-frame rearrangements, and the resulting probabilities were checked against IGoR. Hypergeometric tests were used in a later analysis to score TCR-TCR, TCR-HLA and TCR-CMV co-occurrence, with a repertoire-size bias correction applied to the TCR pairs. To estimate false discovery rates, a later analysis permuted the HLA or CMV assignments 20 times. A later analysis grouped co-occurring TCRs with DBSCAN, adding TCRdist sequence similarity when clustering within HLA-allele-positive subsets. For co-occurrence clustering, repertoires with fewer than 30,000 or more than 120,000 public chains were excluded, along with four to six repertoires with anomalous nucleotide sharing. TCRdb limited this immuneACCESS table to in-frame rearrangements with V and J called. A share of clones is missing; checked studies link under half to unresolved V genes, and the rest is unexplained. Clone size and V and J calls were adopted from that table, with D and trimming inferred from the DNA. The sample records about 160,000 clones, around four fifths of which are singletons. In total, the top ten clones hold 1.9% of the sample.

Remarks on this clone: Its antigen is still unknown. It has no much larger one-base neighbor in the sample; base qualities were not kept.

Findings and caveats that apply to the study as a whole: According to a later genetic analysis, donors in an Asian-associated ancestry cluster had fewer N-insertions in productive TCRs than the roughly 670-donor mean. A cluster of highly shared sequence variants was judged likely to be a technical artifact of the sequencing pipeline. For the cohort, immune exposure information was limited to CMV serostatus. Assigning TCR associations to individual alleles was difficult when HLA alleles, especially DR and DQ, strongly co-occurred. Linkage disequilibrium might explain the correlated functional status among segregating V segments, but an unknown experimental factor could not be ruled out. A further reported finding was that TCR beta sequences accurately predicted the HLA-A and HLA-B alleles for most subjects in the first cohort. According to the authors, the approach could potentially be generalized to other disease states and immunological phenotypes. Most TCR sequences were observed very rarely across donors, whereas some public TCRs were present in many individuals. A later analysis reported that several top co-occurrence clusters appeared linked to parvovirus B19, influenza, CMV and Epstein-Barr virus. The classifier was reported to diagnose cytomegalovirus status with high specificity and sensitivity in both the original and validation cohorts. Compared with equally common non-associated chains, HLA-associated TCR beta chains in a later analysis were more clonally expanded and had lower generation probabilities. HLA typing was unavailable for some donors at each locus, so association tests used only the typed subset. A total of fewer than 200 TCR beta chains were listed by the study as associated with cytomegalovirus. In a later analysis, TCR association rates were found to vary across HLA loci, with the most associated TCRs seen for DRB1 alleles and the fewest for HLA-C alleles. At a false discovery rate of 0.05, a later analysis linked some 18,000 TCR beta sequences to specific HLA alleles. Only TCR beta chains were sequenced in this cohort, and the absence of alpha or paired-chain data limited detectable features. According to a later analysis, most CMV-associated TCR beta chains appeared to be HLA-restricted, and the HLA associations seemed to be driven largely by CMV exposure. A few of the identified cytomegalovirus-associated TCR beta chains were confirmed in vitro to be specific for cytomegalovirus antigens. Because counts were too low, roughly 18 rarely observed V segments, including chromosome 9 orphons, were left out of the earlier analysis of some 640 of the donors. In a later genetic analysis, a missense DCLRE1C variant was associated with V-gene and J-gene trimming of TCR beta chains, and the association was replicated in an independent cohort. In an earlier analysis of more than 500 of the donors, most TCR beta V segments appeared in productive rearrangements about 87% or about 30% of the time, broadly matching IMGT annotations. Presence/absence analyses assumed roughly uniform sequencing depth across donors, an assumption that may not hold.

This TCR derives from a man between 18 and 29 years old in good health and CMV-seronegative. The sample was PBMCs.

At the DNA level, the sequence is TGTGCCAGCTCCAAACTAGCGGGAGGGCCCTTAGAGCAGTTCTTC. This gives the protein CASSKLAGGPLEQFF. Here the chain combines TRBV28 and TRBJ2-1; the central 13 bases match TRBD2. From the cysteine up to the phenylalanine, the CDR3 has a length of 15 residues. Only CDR3 DNA is held: 45 bases, read in frame from base 1. For this chain, trimming is 8 bases at the V end and 10 bases at the J end, and the number of junction bases without a gene match is 11. The germline V gene encodes CDR1 MDHEN and CDR2 SYDVKM.